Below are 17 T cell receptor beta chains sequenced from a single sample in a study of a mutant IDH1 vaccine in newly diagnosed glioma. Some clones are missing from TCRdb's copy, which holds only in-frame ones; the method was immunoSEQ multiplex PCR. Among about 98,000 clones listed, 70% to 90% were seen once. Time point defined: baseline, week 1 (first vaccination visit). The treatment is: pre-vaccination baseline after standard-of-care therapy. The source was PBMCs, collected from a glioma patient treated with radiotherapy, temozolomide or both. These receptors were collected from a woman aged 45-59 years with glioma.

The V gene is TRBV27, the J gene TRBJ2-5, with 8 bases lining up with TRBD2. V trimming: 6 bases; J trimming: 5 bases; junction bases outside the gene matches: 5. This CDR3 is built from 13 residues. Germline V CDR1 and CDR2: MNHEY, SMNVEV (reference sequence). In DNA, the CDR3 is TGTGCCAGCAGCCGAGCGGGAGTTGAGACCCAGTACTTC. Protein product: CASSRAGVETQYF.

CDR3 sequence (DNA): TGTGCCTGGAGTGTACGAAGATATTACGAGCAGTACTTC. Translated: CAWSVRRYYEQYF. This chain uses TRBV30 with TRBJ2-7; D ambiguous. This CDR3 has 13 residues. The germline gives CDR1 GTSNPN, CDR2 SVGIG (reference sequence). V lost 0 bases and J lost 4, with 10 bases in between. Full variable domain (missing parts from reference TRBV30 and TRBJ2-7): SQTIHQWPATLVQPVGSPLSLECTVEGTSNPNLYWYRQAAGRGLQLLFYSVGIGQISSEVPQNLSASRPQDRQFILSSKKLLLSDSGFYLCAWSVRRYYEQYFGPGTRLTVT.

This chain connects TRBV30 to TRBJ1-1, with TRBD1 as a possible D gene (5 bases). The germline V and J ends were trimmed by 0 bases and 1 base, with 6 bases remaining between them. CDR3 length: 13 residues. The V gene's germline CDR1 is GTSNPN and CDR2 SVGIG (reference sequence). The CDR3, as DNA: TGTGCCTGGAGTGTCAGGGAGAACACTGAAGCTTTCTTT. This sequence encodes CAWSVRENTEAFF.

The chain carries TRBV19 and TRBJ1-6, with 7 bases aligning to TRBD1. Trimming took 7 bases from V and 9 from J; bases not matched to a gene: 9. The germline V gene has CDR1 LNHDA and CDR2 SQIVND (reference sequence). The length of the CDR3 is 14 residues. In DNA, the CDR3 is TGTGCCAGTACTCCAGGGGGGAGTAGTTCACCCCTCCACTTT. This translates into CASTPGGSSSPLHF.

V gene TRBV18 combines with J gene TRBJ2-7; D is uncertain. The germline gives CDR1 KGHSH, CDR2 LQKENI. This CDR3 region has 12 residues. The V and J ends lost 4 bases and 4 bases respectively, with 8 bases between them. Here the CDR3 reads CASSLASYEQYF. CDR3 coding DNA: TGTGCCAGCTCACTTGCATCGTACGAGCAGTACTTC.

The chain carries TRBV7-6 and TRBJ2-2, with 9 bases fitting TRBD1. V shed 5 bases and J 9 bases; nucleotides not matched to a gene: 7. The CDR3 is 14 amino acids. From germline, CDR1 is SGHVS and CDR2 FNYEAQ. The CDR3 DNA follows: TGTGCCAGCAGCGTCGGGACAGGGTTGAGGGAGCTGTTTTTT. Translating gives CASSVGTGLRELFF.

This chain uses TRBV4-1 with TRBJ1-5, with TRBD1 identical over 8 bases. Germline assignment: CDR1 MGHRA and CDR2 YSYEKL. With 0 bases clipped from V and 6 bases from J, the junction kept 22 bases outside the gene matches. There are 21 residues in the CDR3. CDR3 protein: CASSQDLPRTGRTRIGQPQHF. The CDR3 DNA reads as TGCGCCAGCAGCCAAGATCTCCCCCGGACAGGGAGGACACGGATTGGTCAGCCCCAGCATTTT.

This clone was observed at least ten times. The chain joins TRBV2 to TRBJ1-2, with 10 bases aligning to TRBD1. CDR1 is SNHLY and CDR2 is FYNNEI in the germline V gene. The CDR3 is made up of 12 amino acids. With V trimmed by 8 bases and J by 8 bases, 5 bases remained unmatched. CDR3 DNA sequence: TGTGCCAGCGCACAGACAGGGGGCGGCTACACCTTC. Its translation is CASAQTGGGYTF.

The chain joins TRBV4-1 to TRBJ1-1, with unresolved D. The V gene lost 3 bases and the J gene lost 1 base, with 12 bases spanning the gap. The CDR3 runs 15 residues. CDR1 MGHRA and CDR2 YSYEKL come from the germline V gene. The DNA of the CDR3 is TGCGCCAGCAGCCAGATTTGGCCGGAGAACACTGAAGCTTTCTTT. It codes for CASSQIWPENTEAFF.

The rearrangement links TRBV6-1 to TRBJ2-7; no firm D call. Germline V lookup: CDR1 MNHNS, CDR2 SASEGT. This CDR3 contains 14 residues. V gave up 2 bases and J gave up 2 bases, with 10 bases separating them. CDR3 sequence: CASSEIRAPYEQYF. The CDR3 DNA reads TGTGCCAGCAGTGAAATTCGGGCTCCCTACGAGCAGTACTTC.

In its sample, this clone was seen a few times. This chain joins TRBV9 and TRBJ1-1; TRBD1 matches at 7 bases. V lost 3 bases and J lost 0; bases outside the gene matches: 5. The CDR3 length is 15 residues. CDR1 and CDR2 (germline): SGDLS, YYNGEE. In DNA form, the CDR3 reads TGTGCCAGCAGCGGGCCGGGACAGATGAACACTGAAGCTTTCTTT. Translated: CASSGPGQMNTEAFF.

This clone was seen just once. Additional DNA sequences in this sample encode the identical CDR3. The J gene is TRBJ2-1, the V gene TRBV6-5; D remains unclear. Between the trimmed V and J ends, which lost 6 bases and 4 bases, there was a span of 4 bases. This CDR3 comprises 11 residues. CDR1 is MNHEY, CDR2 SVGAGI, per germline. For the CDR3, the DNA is TGTGCCAGCAGACGTTACAATGAGCAGTTCTTC. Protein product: CASRRYNEQFF.

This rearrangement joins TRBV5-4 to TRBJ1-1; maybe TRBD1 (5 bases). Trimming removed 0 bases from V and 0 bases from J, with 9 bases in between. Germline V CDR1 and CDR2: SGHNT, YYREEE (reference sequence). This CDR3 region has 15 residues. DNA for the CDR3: TGTGCCAGCAGCTTGGGTTGGGGACTGAACACTGAAGCTTTCTTT. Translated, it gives CASSLGWGLNTEAFF.

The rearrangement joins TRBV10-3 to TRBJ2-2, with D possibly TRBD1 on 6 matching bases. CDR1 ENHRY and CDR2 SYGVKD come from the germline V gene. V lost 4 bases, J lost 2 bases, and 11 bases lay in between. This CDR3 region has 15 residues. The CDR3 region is CAISVGHPNTGELFF. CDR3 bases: TGTGCCATCAGTGTGGGACACCCAAACACCGGGGAGCTGTTTTTT.

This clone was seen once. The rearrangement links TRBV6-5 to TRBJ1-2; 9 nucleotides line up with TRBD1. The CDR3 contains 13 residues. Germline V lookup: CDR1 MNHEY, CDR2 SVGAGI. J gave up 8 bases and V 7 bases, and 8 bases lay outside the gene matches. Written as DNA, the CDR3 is TGTGCCAGCACCACCGGGACAGGGAGAGGCTACACCTTC. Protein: CASTTGTGRGYTF.

The CDR3 loop reads CASSSRDTHQPQHF. The CDR3 nucleotides are TGTGCCAGCAGTTCCCGGGACACCCATCAGCCCCAGCATTTT. J is TRBJ1-5 and V is TRBV6-6, with D possibly TRBD1 on 6 matching bases. V lost 4 bases and J lost 5, with 12 bases in between. CDR1 and CDR2 (germline): MNHNY, SVGAGI (reference sequence). This CDR3 has 14 amino acids.

CDR3 region: CASSPGGGLHSNQPQHF. The CDR3 coding sequence is TGTGCCAGCAGCCCGGGAGGGGGACTCCATAGCAATCAGCCCCAGCATTTT. This sequence joins TRBV5-6 and TRBJ1-5; the D gene is possibly TRBD1 (6 bases). Germline CDR1 and CDR2: SGHDT and YYEEEE. This CDR3 has 17 amino acids. V was trimmed by 4 bases and J by 0 bases, leaving 17 bases between them.